The clone carrying this T cell receptor (beta chain) was recorded once. Its antigen remains unidentified. There are 14 residues in the CDR3. Trimming removed 1 base at V and 0 bases at J, with 7 bases between. Germline assignment: CDR1 GTSNPN and CDR2 SVGIG (reference sequence). This specimen comes from a study of T cell responses to AZD1222 COVID-19 vaccine. TCRdb keeps only in-frame clones here, not all; method: immunoSEQ multiplex PCR. The data hold tens of thousands of clones, with 80% observed a single time. Points from the study as a whole: The donor group comprised mostly white British people and more females; the analysis possibly underestimated clonal diversity.

This clonotype originated in an adult who received the AZD1222 COVID-19 vaccine. V gene TRBV30 combines with J gene TRBJ1-3; D is undetermined. Sequencing used peripheral blood, obtained 28 days after the second AZD1222 dose. Written as DNA, the CDR3 is TGTGCCTGGAGTGCGACCAACTCTGGAAACACCATATATTTT. This translates into CAWSATNSGNTIYF. The full variable domain, with the rest looked up from reference TRBV30 and TRBJ1-3, is SQTIHQWPATLVQPVGSPLSLECTVEGTSNPNLYWYRQAAGRGLQLLFYSVGIGQISSEVPQNLSASRPQDRQFILSSKKLLLSDSGFYLCAWSATNSGNTIYFGEGSWLTVV.